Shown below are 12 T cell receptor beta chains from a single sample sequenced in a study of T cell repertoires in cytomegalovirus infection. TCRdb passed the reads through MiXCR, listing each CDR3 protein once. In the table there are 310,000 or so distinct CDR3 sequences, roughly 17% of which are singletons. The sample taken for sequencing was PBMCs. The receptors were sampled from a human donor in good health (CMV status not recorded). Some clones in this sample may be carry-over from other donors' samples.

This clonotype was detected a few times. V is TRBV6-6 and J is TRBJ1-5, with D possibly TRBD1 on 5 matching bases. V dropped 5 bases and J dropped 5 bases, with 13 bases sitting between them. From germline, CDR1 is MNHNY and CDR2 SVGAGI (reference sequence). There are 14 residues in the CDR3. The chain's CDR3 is CASSVTENYQPQHF. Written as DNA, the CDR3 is TGTGCCAGCAGTGTGACAGAGAATTATCAGCCCCAGCATTTT.

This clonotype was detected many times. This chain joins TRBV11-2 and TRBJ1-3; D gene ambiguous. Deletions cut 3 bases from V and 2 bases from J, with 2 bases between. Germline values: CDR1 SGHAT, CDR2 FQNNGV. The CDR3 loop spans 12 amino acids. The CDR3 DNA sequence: TGTGCCAGCAGCTTTCCTGGAAACACCATATATTTT. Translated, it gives CASSFPGNTIYF.

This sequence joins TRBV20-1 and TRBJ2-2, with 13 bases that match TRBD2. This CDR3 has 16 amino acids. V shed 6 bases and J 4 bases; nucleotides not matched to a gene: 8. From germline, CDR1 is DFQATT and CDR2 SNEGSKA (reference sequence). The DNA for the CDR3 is TGCAGTGCGGAACTAGCGGGGGGGCCCGGCACCGGGGAGCTGTTTTTT. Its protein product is CSAELAGGPGTGELFF.

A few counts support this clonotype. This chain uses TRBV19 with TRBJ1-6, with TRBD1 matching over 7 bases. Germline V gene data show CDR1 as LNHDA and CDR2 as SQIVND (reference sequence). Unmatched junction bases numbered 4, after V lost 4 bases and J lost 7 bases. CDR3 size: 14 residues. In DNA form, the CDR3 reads TGTGCCAGTAGTAGAGGGACAGAGAATTCACCCCTCCACTTT. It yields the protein CASSRGTENSPLHF.

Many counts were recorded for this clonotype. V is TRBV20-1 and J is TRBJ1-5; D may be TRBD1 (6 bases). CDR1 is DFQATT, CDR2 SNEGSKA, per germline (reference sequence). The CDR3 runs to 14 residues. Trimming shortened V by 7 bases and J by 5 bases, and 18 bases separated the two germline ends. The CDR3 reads CSGKAPGVDQPQHF. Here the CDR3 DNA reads TGCAGTGGTAAGGCCCCAGGGGTTGATCAGCCCCAGCATTTT.

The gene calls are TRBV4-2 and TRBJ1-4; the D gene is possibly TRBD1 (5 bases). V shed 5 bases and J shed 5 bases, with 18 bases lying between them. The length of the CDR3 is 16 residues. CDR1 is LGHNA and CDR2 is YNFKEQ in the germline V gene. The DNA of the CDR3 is TGTGCCAGCAGCGAAAGAATGGCAGGGAGAAATGAAAAACTGTTTTTT. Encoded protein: CASSERMAGRNEKLFF.

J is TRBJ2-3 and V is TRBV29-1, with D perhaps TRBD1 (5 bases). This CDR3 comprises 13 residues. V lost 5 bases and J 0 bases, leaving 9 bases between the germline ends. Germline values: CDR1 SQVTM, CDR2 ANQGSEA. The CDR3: CSVRQPSTDTQYF. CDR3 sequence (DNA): TGCAGCGTTCGACAGCCTAGCACAGATACGCAGTATTTT.

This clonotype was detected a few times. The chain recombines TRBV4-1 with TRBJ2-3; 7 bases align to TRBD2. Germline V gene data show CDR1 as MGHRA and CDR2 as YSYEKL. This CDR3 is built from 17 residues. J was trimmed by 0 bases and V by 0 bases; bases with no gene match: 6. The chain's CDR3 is CASSQDQVGGSTDTQYF. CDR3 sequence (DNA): TGCGCCAGCAGCCAAGATCAGGTGGGGGGGAGCACAGATACGCAGTATTTT.

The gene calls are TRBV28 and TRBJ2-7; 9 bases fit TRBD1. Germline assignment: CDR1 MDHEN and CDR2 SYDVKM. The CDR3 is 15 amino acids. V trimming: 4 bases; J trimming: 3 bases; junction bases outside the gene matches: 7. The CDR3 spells CASSSGGTGFYEQYF. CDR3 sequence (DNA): TGTGCCAGCAGTTCCGGAGGGACAGGGTTCTACGAGCAGTACTTC.

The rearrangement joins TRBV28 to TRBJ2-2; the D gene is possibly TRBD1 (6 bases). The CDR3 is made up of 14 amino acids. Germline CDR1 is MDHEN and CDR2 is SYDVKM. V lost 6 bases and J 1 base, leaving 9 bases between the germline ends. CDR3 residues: CASRPGQNTGELFF. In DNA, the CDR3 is TGTGCCAGCAGGCCGGGACAGAACACCGGGGAGCTGTTTTTT.

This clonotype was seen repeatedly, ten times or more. CDR3 coding DNA: TGTGCCAGTAACCCGGGACAGGGGCGGGAGACCCAGTACTTC. This encodes CASNPGQGRETQYF. The chain carries TRBV7-8 and TRBJ2-5; 10 nucleotides align to TRBD1. V was clipped by 9 bases and J by 5 bases; unmatched bases: 9. The CDR3 totals 14 residues. Looked up from germline, CDR1 is SGHVS and CDR2 is FQNEAQ. The variable domain in full, with the rest retrieved from reference TRBV7-8 and TRBJ2-5, is GAGVSQSPRYKVAKRGQDVALRCDPISGHVSLFWYQQALGQGPEFLTYFQNEAQLDKSGLPSDRFFAERPEGSVSTLKIQRTQQEDSAVYLCASNPGQGRETQYFGPGTRLLVL.

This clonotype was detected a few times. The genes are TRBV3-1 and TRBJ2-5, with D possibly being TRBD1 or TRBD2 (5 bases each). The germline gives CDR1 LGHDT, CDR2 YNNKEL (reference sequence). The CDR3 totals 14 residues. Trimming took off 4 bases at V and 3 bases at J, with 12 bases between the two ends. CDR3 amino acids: CASSRVVGEETQYF. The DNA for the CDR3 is TGTGCCAGCAGCCGGGTCGTGGGGGAAGAGACCCAGTACTTC.